Listed here are 16 T cell receptor beta chains from one sample, sequenced in a study of radiotherapy plus CTLA-4 blockade in lung cancer. Some clones are missing from TCRdb's copy, which holds only in-frame ones; the method was immunoSEQ multiplex PCR. The sample has tens of thousands of clones, around nine tenths seen once; the top ten hold 0.85% to 0.95%. Sample: peripheral blood, taken from a patient treated with radiotherapy plus ipilimumab. These receptors originate from a human donor with non-small cell lung cancer who had stable disease on radiotherapy plus ipilimumab.

This chain connects TRBV6-5 to TRBJ2-1; D is perhaps TRBD2 (5 bases). CDR1 and CDR2 from the germline V gene are MNHEY and SVGAGI. Trimming removed 5 bases from V and 3 bases from J, with 11 bases in between. CDR3 length equals 14 residues. CDR3 loop: CASSAGLNYNEQFF. CDR3 DNA sequence: TGTGCCAGCAGTGCGGGCCTCAACTACAATGAGCAGTTCTTC.

V is TRBV9 and J is TRBJ2-5; D is unclear. CDR3 length: 16 residues. Trimming pared 6 bases from V and 1 base from J, leaving 19 bases between. Germline-derived CDR1 and CDR2 are SGDLS and YYNGEE. CDR3 sequence: CASTRSSGMAQETQYF. CDR3 nucleotide sequence: TGTGCCAGCACCCGGAGTTCTGGGATGGCCCAAGAGACCCAGTACTTC.

This chain connects TRBV20-1 to TRBJ2-7, with D perhaps matching TRBD1 (5 bases). Germline CDR1 DFQATT, CDR2 SNEGSKA (reference sequence). This CDR3 spans 11 amino acids. Trimming removed 6 bases from V and 6 bases from J, with 12 bases in between. The DNA of the CDR3 is TGCAGTGCGCCAGGGAATCGCGAGCAGTACTTC. Residues: CSAPGNREQYF.

This clone was seen a few times. The CDR3 nucleotides are TGTGCCAGCAGCCAAGGACAGGGGGTCTATGGCTACACCTTC. The encoded protein is CASSQGQGVYGYTF. The chain employs TRBV14 and TRBJ1-2, with 9 bases fitting TRBD1. J was trimmed by 4 bases and V by 1 base; bases with no gene match: 1. This CDR3 has 14 amino acids. Germline V gives CDR1 SGHDN, CDR2 FVKESK.

This clone was seen a single time. The chain recombines TRBV2 with TRBJ2-7; TRBD2 agrees at 12 bases. V shed 6 bases, J shed 5 bases, and the junction held 14 bases outside the gene matches. CDR3 length equals 17 residues. In germline, CDR1 is SNHLY, CDR2 FYNNEI. CDR3 residues: CASSERTSGVGLNEQYF. CDR3 DNA: TGTGCCAGCAGCGAGAGGACTAGCGGGGTTGGGCTCAACGAGCAGTACTTC. The full variable domain, completed using reference TRBV2 and TRBJ2-7, is EPEVTQTPSHQVTQMGQEVILRCVPISNHLYFYWYRQILGQKVEFLVSFYNNEISEKSEIFDDQFSVERPDGSNFTLKIRSTKLEDSAMYFCASSERTSGVGLNEQYFGPGTRLTVT.

Comment on this clone: A read error may produce the germline difference seen at one junction end. Other DNA sequences in the same sample also yield this CDR3. The chain carries TRBV7-2 and TRBJ1-2, with TRBD1 identical over 9 bases. The CDR3 runs to 16 residues. CDR1 SGHTA and CDR2 FQGNSA come from the germline V gene. This chain's CDR3 is CASSLGTGPLNYGYTF. Here the CDR3 DNA reads TGTGCCAGCAGCTTGGGGACAGGGCCTTTAAACTATGGCTACACCTTT.

This clone has only a few counts. The chain has TRBV28 and TRBJ2-6; the D is unclear. V lost 7 bases and J 0 bases, leaving 4 bases between the germline ends. The CDR3 length is 13 residues. Germline V lookup: CDR1 MDHEN, CDR2 SYDVKM. CDR3 in DNA: TGTGCCAGCATACGCTCTGGGGCCAACGTCCTGACTTTC. The encoded protein is CASIRSGANVLTF.

This clone appeared a single time. The V gene is TRBV28, the J gene TRBJ1-6, with TRBD1 matching over 12 bases. This CDR3 contains 17 residues. Germline V gene lookup returns CDR1 MDHEN and CDR2 SYDVKM. Trimming at V came to 6 bases and at J to 5 bases, leaving 8 bases not matched to a gene. The chain's CDR3 is CASRELRDRGHNSPLHF. The CDR3 nucleotides are TGTGCCAGCAGGGAACTCCGGGACAGGGGGCATAATTCACCCCTCCACTTT. Together with reference TRBV28 and TRBJ1-6, the CDR3 gives the full variable domain: DVKVTQSSRYLVKRTGEKVFLECVQDMDHENMFWYRQDPGLGLRLIYFSYDVKMKEKGDIPEGYSVSREKKERFSLILESASTNQTSMYLCASRELRDRGHNSPLHFGNGTRLTVT.

This clone appeared once. The gene calls are TRBV28 and TRBJ2-7, with 7 bases that match TRBD1. V trimming: 11 bases; J trimming: 6 bases; junction bases outside the gene matches: 10. Per germline, CDR1 MDHEN and CDR2 SYDVKM. The CDR3 is 12 residues long. CDR3 amino acids: CAGAQGLGEQYF. CDR3 sequence (DNA): TGTGCCGGGGCACAGGGGTTGGGCGAGCAGTACTTC.

The gene calls are TRBV6-5 and TRBJ1-1; D is undetermined. CDR1 and CDR2 from the germline V gene are MNHEY and SVGAGI. V gave up 0 bases and J gave up 6 bases, with 8 bases separating them. CDR3 length equals 13 residues. The CDR3 region is CASSYSLTAEAFF. The CDR3 nucleotides read TGTGCCAGCAGTTACTCCTTAACCGCTGAAGCTTTCTTT.

This clone has only a few counts. The chain recombines TRBV6-1 with TRBJ1-4; perhaps TRBD1 as D (5 bases). V was clipped by 6 bases and J by 4 bases, with 15 bases between them. This CDR3 contains 15 residues. Germline V gives CDR1 MNHNS, CDR2 SASEGT. CDR3 DNA: TGTGCCAGCAGGATGCCGGGACGCCTTAATGAAAAACTGTTTTTT. Protein: CASRMPGRLNEKLFF.

The chain uses TRBV10-2 and TRBJ1-1, with 7 bases matching TRBD1. Germline loops: CDR1 WSHSY, CDR2 SAAADI. Trimming took 5 bases from V and 5 from J; bases not matched to a gene: 8. The CDR3 is made up of 14 amino acids. In DNA form, the CDR3 reads TGCGCCAGCAGTAAAACAGGGGTAGGGACTGAAGCTTTCTTT. Translation gives CASSKTGVGTEAFF.

The rearrangement links TRBV27 to TRBJ1-5; the match to TRBD1 covers 9 bases. Germline CDR1 MNHEY, CDR2 SMNVEV (reference sequence). J gave up 4 bases and V 5 bases, and 3 bases lay outside the gene matches. The CDR3 contains 14 residues. CDR3 sequence (DNA): TGTGCCAGCAGTCTCGGGACAGGGAATCAGCCCCAGCATTTT. It yields the protein CASSLGTGNQPQHF.

The chain is built from TRBV6-5 and TRBJ1-6; weak D call: TRBD1 (5 bases). The CDR3 length is 13 residues. The germline V gene has CDR1 MNHEY and CDR2 SVGAGI. V was clipped by 6 bases and J by 11 bases, with 14 bases between them. CDR3 in amino acids: CASSLRDSAPLHF. The CDR3, as DNA: TGTGCCAGCAGCCTTCGGGACTCCGCACCCCTCCACTTT.

The chain has TRBV4-2 and TRBJ2-5; 13 positions match TRBD2. Germline CDR1 and CDR2: LGHNA and YNFKEQ. The CDR3 length is 16 residues. V trimming: 1 base; J trimming: 5 bases; junction bases outside the gene matches: 4. The CDR3 DNA is TGTGCCAGCAGCCAAGGGGGACTAGCGGGACGGGAGACCCAGTACTTC. Translated, it gives CASSQGGLAGRETQYF.

The V gene is TRBV5-5, the J gene TRBJ2-7; 7 positions match TRBD2. Germline loops: CDR1 SGHKS, CDR2 YYEKEE (reference sequence). Trimming cost V 4 bases and J 4 bases; bases outside gene matches: 8. CDR3 length: 14 amino acids. CDR3 DNA: TGTGCCAGCAGCGCCTGGACTAGTTCGTACGAGCAGTACTTC. This codes for CASSAWTSSYEQYF.